This T cell receptor beta chain was found in a study of regulatory T cells in long-lasting Graves disease. To make TCR beta libraries, researchers used iRepertoire HTBI primers and Arm-PCR of CDR3 regions. TCRdb reprocessed the multiplex PCR reads via MiXCR and lists one record per CDR3 protein. Of hundreds of thousands of distinct CDR3 sequences in the sample, 15% to 20% were seen once. Germline V gene data show CDR1 as MDHEN and CDR2 as SYDVKM. Trimming removed 6 bases from V and 0 bases from J, with 15 bases in between. The CDR3 totals 16 residues. Regarding the study as a whole: Patients with persistent disease shared 2,900 or so public clonotypes, outpacing the roughly 1,000 shared by new patients. Persistent Graves' patients showed less TCR diversity than newly diagnosed patients showed.

This clonotype was recorded at least ten times. Its antigen is unidentified. Time point denoted: newly diagnosed GD, antithyroid drugs for less than 3 months. Extracted RNA from PBMCs served as the source of the TCR library. Patients came from an endocrinology department in Xi'an, China. The same specimen was also included in a second study, on T cells in Graves' hyperthyroidism and ophthalmopathy. As that report states: TCR CDR3 regions were first amplified by RT-PCR with HTBI primers.

The chain is built from TRBV28 and TRBJ1-5; D not certain. The sequencing here drew on peripheral blood mononuclear cells (PBMCs), taken at new diagnosis, from a patient treated with antithyroid drugs. The sequence derives from a man between 35 and 55 years old with Graves disease. As DNA, the CDR3 is TGTGCCAGCAGCTACCCTTTGGTAGATAGCAATCAGCCCCAGCATTTT. The encoded protein is CASSYPLVDSNQPQHF.